Each of the 10 T cell receptor beta chains below was sequenced from the same sample in a study of blood T cell repertoires in COVID-19. Sequencing used immunoSEQ multiplex PCR; TCRdb keeps in-frame clones, though not all of them. The table has over 150,000 clones, around 83% seen once. The sample taken for sequencing was peripheral blood. The receptors shown here come from an older woman with COVID-19, enrolled during active disease.

The chain recombines TRBV19 with TRBJ1-2; 7 positions match TRBD1. From germline, CDR1 is LNHDA and CDR2 SQIVND (reference sequence). The CDR3 contains 14 residues. The trim removed 7 bases at V and 0 bases at J, leaving 5 bases unmatched. The CDR3 spells CASTDRAPNYGYTF. DNA of the CDR3: TGTGCCAGTACAGACAGGGCCCCTAACTATGGCTACACCTTC.

The chain carries TRBV7-2 and TRBJ2-1, with TRBD2 matching 10 bases. The CDR3 has 13 amino acids. Germline lookup yields CDR1 SGHTA and CDR2 FQGNSA. J lost 8 bases, V lost 5 bases, and 3 bases had no gene match. The CDR3 DNA is TGTGCCAGCAGCCCCCTAGCGGGAGATGAGCAGTTCTTC. Its protein product is CASSPLAGDEQFF.

The chain joins TRBV7-6 to TRBJ2-5; 7 nucleotides agree with TRBD1. The germline V gene encodes CDR1 SGHVS and CDR2 FNYEAQ. The CDR3 covers 15 residues. The V segment lost 3 bases and the J segment 1 base; nucleotides outside the gene matches: 5. CDR3 region: CASSFVGTAQETQYF. DNA of the CDR3: TGTGCCAGCAGCTTTGTTGGGACAGCCCAAGAGACCCAGTACTTC. The whole variable domain, filled in from reference TRBV7-6 and TRBJ2-5, reads GAGVSQSPRYKVTKRGQDVALRCDPISGHVSLYWYRQALGQGPEFLTYFNYEAQQDKSGLPNDRFSAERPEGSISTLTIQRTEQRDSAMYRCASSFVGTAQETQYFGPGTRLLVL.

The genes are TRBV19 and TRBJ2-3; D is unresolved. Germline CDR1 LNHDA, CDR2 SQIVND (reference sequence). V lost 10 bases, J lost 4 bases, and 21 bases lay in between. This CDR3 has 15 amino acids. CDR3 DNA sequence: TGTGCCACCGCAATGCGCGGTCCAGAAGCAGATACGCAGTATTTT. Translated, it gives CATAMRGPEADTQYF.

DNA for the CDR3: TGTGCCAGCAGTTACGTACAGCTTAATTCACCCCTCCACTTT. Translating it yields CASSYVQLNSPLHF. The rearrangement joins TRBV6-5 to TRBJ1-6; D remains unclear. Trimming removed 2 bases at V and 6 bases at J, with 8 bases between. Germline CDR1 MNHEY, CDR2 SVGAGI. CDR3 length equals 14 residues.

The chain joins TRBV14 to TRBJ1-1; 10 bases fit TRBD1. Germline loops: CDR1 SGHDN, CDR2 FVKESK. Trimming took 5 bases from V and 1 from J; bases not matched to a gene: 4. This CDR3 comprises 15 residues. CDR3 nucleotide sequence: TGTGCCAGCAGCTTACGGACAGGGGGGAACACTGAAGCTTTCTTT. Residues: CASSLRTGGNTEAFF.

V is TRBV6-5 and J is TRBJ2-7, with 7 bases that match TRBD1. CDR1 MNHEY and CDR2 SVGAGI come from the germline V gene. The J segment lost 0 bases and the V segment lost 11 bases, leaving 10 bases of the junction unmatched. The CDR3 totals 14 residues. Written as DNA, the CDR3 is TGTGCCGTCAAGGGACAGACTACCTCCTACGAGCAGTACTTC. Amino acids: CAVKGQTTSYEQYF.

The CDR3 region is CASSYRGRTEAFF. CDR3 coding DNA: TGTGCCAGCAGTTACAGGGGGCGGACTGAAGCTTTCTTT. This chain uses TRBV6-5 with TRBJ1-1; 7 bases align to TRBD1. From germline, CDR1 is MNHEY and CDR2 SVGAGI. V shed 2 bases, J shed 5 bases, and the junction held 2 bases outside the gene matches. The CDR3 is 13 amino acids.

The chain combines TRBV3-1 (or the pseudogene TRBV3-2) with TRBJ1-5, with D maybe TRBD1 (6 bases). Germline CDR1 LGHDT, CDR2 YNNKEL (reference sequence). Trimming removed 1 base at V and 7 bases at J, with 11 bases between. This CDR3 has 14 residues. In DNA, the CDR3 is TGTGCCAGCAGCCAAGGGGGGGGCGGGCAGCCCCAGCATTTT. This sequence encodes CASSQGGGGQPQHF.

The chain is built from TRBV25-1 and TRBJ2-2; 9 bases are shared with TRBD1. The J segment lost 6 bases and the V segment lost 6 bases, leaving 5 bases of the junction unmatched. Germline V gives CDR1 MGHDK, CDR2 SYGVNS. This CDR3 is built from 14 residues. The CDR3 loop reads CASRGDREAGELFF. The CDR3 nucleotides are TGTGCCAGCAGGGGGGACAGGGAGGCCGGGGAGCTGTTTTTT.